This is a list of T cell receptor beta chains from one sample in a study of T cells after yellow fever vaccination. TCRdb ran MiXCR on the 5' RACE reads and lists one entry per CDR3 protein. The table lists a few hundred thousand distinct CDR3 sequences, around 6.7% of them singletons, with 0.8% to 1.2% in the top ten. The specimen was CD4+ T cells sorted from PBMCs, collected on the day of the yellow fever booster vaccination. The origin of the receptors is a man aged 25 to 40 who received the YFV17D yellow fever vaccine. Each CDR3 is given with its conserved first and last residue. D genes are given only for firm matches. A row's size may be missing; if present it is once, few, many or a size class.

TRBJ2-7,many,TRBV11-1,NA,CASSLAAGTGGSEQYF,TGTGCCAGCAGCTTAGCCGCCGGGACTGGCGGTTCCGAGCAGTACTTC
TRBJ2-6,few,TRBV2,NA,CACCLKVTLLGSGANVLTF,TGTGCCTGCTGTTTGAAAGTGACCCTTTTGGGCTCTGGGGCCAACGTCCTGACTTTC
TRBJ2-1,many,TRBV12-3/TRBV12-4,TRBD2,CASTPYSSGRYFEQFF,TGTGCCAGCACCCCCTACTCTAGCGGGAGGTATTTTGAGCAGTTCTTC
TRBJ2-1,NA,TRBV6-2/TRBV6-3,TRBD2,CATARGSPLYNEQFF,TGTGCCACCGCACGCGGGAGCCCCCTTTACAATGAGCAGTTCTTC
TRBJ2-5,NA,TRBV6-2/TRBV6-3,NA,CASRSPGSKGEYF,TGTGCCAGCAGAAGCCCCGGGTCCAAGGGGGAGTACTTC
TRBJ2-1,few,TRBV20-1,NA,CSGSGDFRYNEQFF,TGCAGTGGCAGTGGAGACTTTCGCTACAATGAGCAGTTCTTC
TRBJ1-2,NA,TRBV12-3/TRBV12-4,NA,CASSLVLVAGTDYGYTF,TGTGCCAGCAGTTTAGTCTTGGTGGCAGGCACAGATTATGGCTACACCTTC
TRBJ2-1,NA,TRBV6-5,TRBD2,CATRVKISGSELNEQFF,TGTGCCACCCGGGTAAAGATCAGCGGGAGCGAATTGAATGAGCAGTTCTTC
TRBJ2-3,few,TRBV30,NA,CAWSGLSADTQYF,TGTGCCTGGAGTGGTCTAAGCGCAGATACGCAGTATTTT
TRBJ2-1,few,TRBV3-1,TRBD2,CASSQERSGRAYNEQFF,TGTGCCAGCAGCCAAGAAAGAAGCGGGAGGGCCTACAATGAGCAGTTCTTC
TRBJ1-3,few,TRBV11-2,NA,CASSPAGGNTIYF,TGTGCCAGCAGCCCGGCTGGGGGTAACACCATATATTTT
TRBJ1-1,NA,TRBV10-3,NA,CAIRAANTEAFF,TGTGCCATCAGAGCAGCGAACACTGAAGCTTTCTTT
TRBJ2-5,NA,TRBV28,TRBD1,CASSLGSATGGGETQYF,TGTGCCAGCAGCCTGGGCTCGGCGACAGGGGGCGGAGAGACCCAGTACTTC
TRBJ2-6,NA,TRBV29-1,NA,CSVSGDPGANVLTF,TGCAGCGTTAGTGGGGACCCCGGGGCCAACGTCCTGACTTTC
TRBJ2-1,few,TRBV12-3/TRBV12-4,NA,CASSLAIAGVHEQFF,TGTGCCAGCAGTTTAGCGATCGCAGGTGTACATGAGCAGTTCTTC
TRBJ2-3,NA,TRBV7-2,NA,CASSPEPAGGTDTQYF,TGTGCCAGCAGCCCCGAACCCGCCGGAGGCACAGATACGCAGTATTTT
TRBJ1-1,few,TRBV16,NA,CASLYQGSSTEAFF,TGTGCCAGCCTTTATCAGGGGAGTTCCACTGAAGCTTTCTTT
TRBJ2-1,NA,TRBV5-6,NA,CASIRDFGTRNEQFF,TGTGCCAGCATTCGGGACTTCGGCACCCGCAATGAGCAGTTCTTC
TRBJ2-2,NA,TRBV24-1,TRBD1,CATSTGGWSGELFF,TGTGCCACATCGACAGGGGGCTGGTCCGGGGAGCTGTTTTTT
TRBJ2-1,few,TRBV15,NA,CATSRVGVSTSYNEQFF,TGTGCCACCAGCAGAGTCGGAGTAAGCACCTCCTACAATGAGCAGTTCTTC
TRBJ2-7,few,TRBV30,TRBD1,CAFSRGYEQYF,TGTGCCTTTTCCAGGGGGTACGAGCAGTACTTC
TRBJ1-4,NA,TRBV18,NA,CASSTGEQGEKLFF,TGTGCCAGCTCAACCGGAGAGCAAGGTGAAAAACTGTTTTTT
TRBJ2-1,few,TRBV9,NA,CASGVSYNEQFF,TGTGCCAGCGGGGTATCCTACAATGAGCAGTTCTTC